These 11 T cell receptor beta chains share one sample of origin, sequenced in a study of cytomegalovirus exposure and HLA in healthy donors. With 60 Vbeta and 13 Jbeta primers, the PCR was carried out. This table comes from immunoSEQ multiplex PCR, and its TCRdb copy is limited to in-frame clones, with some not included. The table lists roughly 200,000 clones, just over 75% of them singletons. The sequencing input was PBMCs. The receptors here all came from a woman between 55 and 75 years old in good health and CMV-seropositive.

The V gene is TRBV10-2, the J gene TRBJ1-1; D is perhaps TRBD1 (6 bases). This CDR3 comprises 15 residues. Germline loops: CDR1 WSHSY, CDR2 SAAADI. V lost 4 bases, J lost 0 bases, and 12 bases lay in between. The CDR3 here is CASSGQGRMNTEAFF. CDR3 nucleotides: TGCGCCAGCAGTGGGCAGGGGAGAATGAACACTGAAGCTTTCTTT.

DNA of the CDR3: TGTGCCAGCAGCTTAGAGGAGTCCCCCACCGGCACTGAAGCTTTCTTT. Translated, it gives CASSLEESPTGTEAFF. V gene TRBV7-9 combines with J gene TRBJ1-1; the D is unclear. Trimming took off 1 base at V and 4 bases at J, with 16 bases between the two ends. Germline V gene data show CDR1 as SEHNR and CDR2 as FQNEAQ (reference sequence). There are 16 residues in the CDR3.

The chain uses TRBV4-1 and TRBJ1-6, with D uncertain. CDR3 size: 15 residues. The V gene's germline CDR1 is MGHRA and CDR2 YSYEKL. Trimming shortened V by 2 bases and J by 5 bases, and 10 bases separated the two germline ends. The DNA of the CDR3 is TGCGCCAGCAGCCAACAATATGGAGATAATTCACCCCTCCACTTT. Encoded protein: CASSQQYGDNSPLHF.

The chain couples TRBV28 to TRBJ1-1; TRBD1 aligns across 9 bases. The trim removed 3 bases at V and 0 bases at J, leaving 8 bases unmatched. The CDR3 consists of 17 residues. Germline V lookup: CDR1 MDHEN, CDR2 SYDVKM. For the CDR3, the DNA is TGTGCCAGCAGTTTCCGGAAGACAGGGGGAATGAACACTGAAGCTTTCTTT. This gives the protein CASSFRKTGGMNTEAFF.

This clone was counted only a few times. This chain links TRBV5-4 with TRBJ1-3, with D perhaps TRBD1 (6 bases). CDR1 is SGHNT, CDR2 YYREEE, per germline (reference sequence). Trimming cost V 1 base and J 2 bases, with 7 bases left between them. The CDR3 is 14 residues long. The CDR3 coding sequence is TGTGCCAGCAGCTTGACAGGGACTGGAAACACCATATATTTT. Translated, it gives CASSLTGTGNTIYF. The entire variable domain, with the rest obtained from reference TRBV5-4 and TRBJ1-3, is as follows: ETGVTQSPTHLIKTRGQQVTLRCSSQSGHNTVSWYQQALGQGPQFIFQYYREEENGRGNFPPRFSGLQFPNYSSELNVNALELDDSALYLCASSLTGTGNTIYFGEGSWLTVV.

A few counts support this clone. V and J are TRBV9 and TRBJ2-1; 16 nucleotides agree with TRBD2. J gave up 3 bases and V 0 bases, and 6 bases lay outside the gene matches. The CDR3 spans 19 residues. CDR1 SGDLS and CDR2 YYNGEE come from the germline V gene. CDR3 in amino acids: CASSVESGLAGGYYNEQFF. The CDR3 region has the DNA TGTGCCAGCAGCGTAGAATCGGGACTAGCGGGGGGGTACTACAATGAGCAGTTCTTC. The full variable domain, in which reference TRBV9 and TRBJ2-1 provide the parts outside the CDR3, is DSGVTQTPKHLITATGQRVTLRCSPRSGDLSVYWYQQSLDQGLQFLIQYYNGEERAKGNILERFSAQQFPDLHSELNLSSLELGDSALYFCASSVESGLAGGYYNEQFFGPGTRLTVL.

CDR3 residues: CASSGERDFYEQYF. CDR3 coding DNA: TGTGCCAGCAGTGGAGAGCGGGACTTCTACGAGCAGTACTTC. This chain joins TRBV2 and TRBJ2-7; 7 positions agree with TRBD2. The CDR3 consists of 14 residues. In germline, CDR1 is SNHLY, CDR2 FYNNEI. The V segment lost 4 bases and the J segment 3 bases; nucleotides outside the gene matches: 6.

V is TRBV5-1 and J is TRBJ1-1; D not resolved. This CDR3 has 13 residues. CDR1 is SGHRS, CDR2 YFSETQ, per germline. The ends were cut back, 0 bases at V and 6 bases at J, with 9 bases in the middle. Here the CDR3 reads CASSLAQTAEAFF. The CDR3 DNA reads TGCGCCAGCAGCTTGGCACAGACCGCTGAAGCTTTCTTT. Full variable domain (outside the CDR3, taken from reference TRBV5-1 and TRBJ1-1): KAGVTQTPRYLIKTRGQQVTLSCSPISGHRSVSWYQQTPGQGLQFLFEYFSETQRNKGNFPGRFSGRQFSNSRSEMNVSTLELGDSALYLCASSLAQTAEAFFGQGTRLTVV.

This chain links TRBV2 with TRBJ2-2; maybe TRBD2 (7 bases). Trimming pared 2 bases from V and 4 bases from J, leaving 14 bases between. The CDR3 is made up of 16 amino acids. Germline CDR1 is SNHLY and CDR2 is FYNNEI. The CDR3 loop is CASSERAGASTGELFF. The CDR3 coding sequence is TGTGCCAGCAGTGAAAGGGCGGGGGCGTCCACCGGGGAGCTGTTTTTT.

This rearrangement joins TRBV7-2 to TRBJ1-2; weak D call: TRBD1 (6 bases). There are 13 residues in the CDR3. CDR1 and CDR2 (germline): SGHTA, FQGNSA. Trimming shortened V by 6 bases and J by 7 bases, and 15 bases separated the two germline ends. The DNA of the CDR3 is TGTGCCAGCAGAGGACGGGGGGCGAGTGGCTACACCTTC. This encodes CASRGRGASGYTF.

The chain employs TRBV18 and TRBJ1-6; perhaps TRBD1 as D (5 bases). CDR1 is KGHSH, CDR2 LQKENI, per germline. The CDR3 has 16 residues. The germline V and J ends were trimmed by 5 bases and 8 bases, with 19 bases remaining between them. The DNA of the CDR3 is TGTGCCAGCTCATCCCAGGGTCCAGACCGTGATTCACCCCTCCACTTT. It specifies CASSSQGPDRDSPLHF.